Listed below are T cell receptor beta chains from one sample, sequenced in a study of tumor-infiltrating lymphocytes in primary liver carcinoma. One entry per CDR3 protein, called by TCRdb with MiXCR from the multiplex PCR reads. The profile shows some 180,000 distinct CDR3 sequences, over 45% of them singletons. The specimen sequenced was peripheral blood. All receptors come from a man aged 40-49 years with primary liver carcinoma and hepatitis B virus infection. Both conserved end residues are part of each CDR3. The order of the fields is D gene, J gene, V gene, clone size, CDR3 protein, CDR3 DNA. A D gene is named only where the DNA matches it firmly. Clone size is shown for a subset of rows, as once, few, many or a class of expanded clone.

NA	TRBJ1-5	TRBV6-5	NA	CASSMGHSVNQPQHF	TGTGCCAGCAGTATGGGACACTCAGTCAATCAGCCCCAGCATTTT
NA	TRBJ2-1	TRBV5-1	NA	CASSLEALVAEQFF	TGCGCCAGCAGCTTGGAGGCTCTAGTGGCCGAGCAGTTCTTC
NA	TRBJ1-1	TRBV4-2	NA	CASGRGENTEAFF	TGTGCCAGCGGAAGGGGCGAGAACACTGAAGCTTTCTTT
NA	TRBJ2-7	TRBV7-8	NA	CASSAQRFAYEQYF	TGTGCCAGCAGCGCTCAAAGGTTTGCCTACGAGCAGTACTTC
TRBD1	TRBJ2-5	TRBV6-5	once	CASSYSDREEAQYF	TGTGCCAGCAGTTACTCGGACAGGGAGGAGGCCCAGTACTTC
TRBD1	TRBJ2-6	TRBV29-1	few	CIRPISRQGPLGLTF	TGCATCCGACCAATTTCGAGACAGGGGCCATTAGGACTGACTTTC
NA	TRBJ1-6	TRBV6-5	NA	CASSYGGNSLLHF	TGTGCCAGCAGTTACGGCGGGAATTCACTCCTCCACTTT
TRBD1	TRBJ2-7	TRBV30	NA	CAWSAQGFYEQYF	TGTGCCTGGAGTGCACAGGGGTTCTACGAGCAGTACTTC
NA	TRBJ1-4	TRBV29-1	NA	CSARRSRDEQLFF	TGCAGCGCGAGACGGTCCAGGGATGAACAACTGTTTTTT
TRBD2	TRBJ2-7	TRBV6-1	NA	CASSEIGLAGVGEQYF	TGTGCCAGCAGTGAAATAGGACTAGCGGGAGTAGGGGAGCAGTACTTC
TRBD2	TRBJ2-1	TRBV6-5	NA	CASSTARLAGANDQFF	TGTGCCAGCAGTACGGCTCGACTAGCGGGAGCCAATGACCAGTTCTTC
NA	TRBJ2-7	TRBV7-8	many	CASSLGTVWEQYF	TGTGCCAGCAGCTTAGGGACGGTCTGGGAGCAGTACTTC
TRBD1	TRBJ2-7	TRBV10-1	NA	CASSATETGGAYEQYF	TGCGCCAGCAGTGCCACCGAGACAGGGGGCGCGTACGAACAGTACTTC